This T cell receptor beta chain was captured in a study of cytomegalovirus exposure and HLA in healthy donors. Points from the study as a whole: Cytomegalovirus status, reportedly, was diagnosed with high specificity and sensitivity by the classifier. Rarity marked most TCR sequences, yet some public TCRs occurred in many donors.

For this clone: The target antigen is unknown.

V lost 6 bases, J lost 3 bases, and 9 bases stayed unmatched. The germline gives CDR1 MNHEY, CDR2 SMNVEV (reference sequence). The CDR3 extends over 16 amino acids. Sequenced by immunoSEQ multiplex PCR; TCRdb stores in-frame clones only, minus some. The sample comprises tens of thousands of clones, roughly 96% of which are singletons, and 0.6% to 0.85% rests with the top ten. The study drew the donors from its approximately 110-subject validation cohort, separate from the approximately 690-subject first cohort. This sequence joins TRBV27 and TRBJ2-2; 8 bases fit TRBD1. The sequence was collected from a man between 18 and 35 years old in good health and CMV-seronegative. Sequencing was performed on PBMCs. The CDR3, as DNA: TGTGCCAGCAGGAACCCTAGGACAGGGCACACCGGGGAGCTGTTTTTT. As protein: CASRNPRTGHTGELFF.